The 28 T cell receptor beta chains below all came from one sample that was sequenced in a study of human T cells and chemical hapten exposure. Each CDR3 protein is one row after TCRdb ran MiXCR on the RACE reads. The sample contains over 55,000 distinct CDR3 sequences, 11% of which appear only once. Time point given: patch test 3, about 24 weeks after DPC sensitization. Treatment given: therapeutic diphenylcyclopropenone sensitization with weekly scalp DPC. The sequencing used whole blood, collected in connection with sensitization to the hapten diphenylcyclopropenone (DPC). The receptor set was obtained from a woman aged 45-65 years with alopecia areata. Some clones in this sample may be carry-over from other donors' samples.

This clonotype was counted between two and nine times. The chain couples TRBV7-2 to TRBJ2-7, with 8 nucleotides matching TRBD2. Trimming at V came to 1 base and at J to 3 bases, leaving 5 bases not matched to a gene. The CDR3 contains 15 residues. The V gene's germline CDR1 is SGHTA and CDR2 FQGNSA. The CDR3: CASSLGRGVFYEQYF. The DNA for the CDR3 is TGTGCCAGCAGCTTAGGGCGGGGGGTGTTCTACGAGCAGTACTTC.

This clonotype was seen a few times. The CDR3, as DNA: TGTGCCAGCACCCCCAATGGACCGAACAACAATCAGCCCCAGCATTTT. It codes for CASTPNGPNNNQPQHF. The chain employs TRBV6-6 and TRBJ1-5, with no clear D. Germline V gene lookup returns CDR1 MNHNY and CDR2 SVGAGI (reference sequence). The CDR3 is made up of 16 amino acids. V was clipped by 7 bases and J by 3 bases, with 19 bases between them.

This clonotype appeared a few times. The chain's CDR3 is CASSGQIRNYGYTF. The DNA for the CDR3 is TGTGCCAGCAGTGGACAGATTCGTAACTATGGCTACACCTTC. The rearrangement joins TRBV2 to TRBJ1-2; tentative D call: TRBD1 (5 bases). Trimming left V 4 bases short and J 1 base short, with 10 bases between. CDR1 SNHLY and CDR2 FYNNEI come from the germline V gene. This CDR3 has 14 residues.

Only a few counts were recorded for this clonotype. V usage is TRBV18 and J usage is TRBJ2-1; D is undetermined. V was trimmed by 3 bases and J by 6 bases, leaving 24 bases between them. Per germline, CDR1 KGHSH and CDR2 LQKENI. The CDR3 length is 18 residues. The CDR3 coding sequence is TGTGCCAGCTCACCCATGGGCCCCGGAGAACGCTTTATCAATGAGCAGTTCTTC. Encoded protein: CASSPMGPGERFINEQFF.

This rearrangement joins TRBV18 to TRBJ1-1; no clear D. Germline values: CDR1 KGHSH, CDR2 LQKENI. The V end lost 7 bases, the J end lost 6 bases, and 15 bases lay between the germline ends. The CDR3 has 13 amino acids. CDR3 residues: CASYPSEGAEAFF. The CDR3 DNA reads TGTGCCAGCTACCCAAGTGAAGGCGCTGAAGCTTTCTTT.

This clonotype showed up many times. The chain recombines TRBV28 with TRBJ2-7; D may correspond to TRBD1 or TRBD2 (6 bases each). The germline V and J ends were trimmed by 3 bases and 4 bases, with 13 bases remaining between them. The CDR3 loop spans 14 amino acids. CDR1 is MDHEN and CDR2 is SYDVKM in the germline V gene. The CDR3 sequence: CASSLVGGAYEQYF. CDR3 DNA sequence: TGTGCCAGCAGTTTGGTCGGGGGCGCGTACGAGCAGTACTTC.

The rearrangement links TRBV20-1 to TRBJ2-7, with D perhaps given as TRBD1 or TRBD2 (6 bases each). This CDR3 has 15 amino acids. V dropped 1 base and J dropped 6 bases, with 19 bases sitting between them. In germline, CDR1 is DFQATT, CDR2 SNEGSKA (reference sequence). CDR3 coding DNA: TGCAGTGCTAGAGGGGGACCCAGGGGAGGTGTCGAGCAGTACTTC. Translated: CSARGGPRGGVEQYF.

The chain joins TRBV20-1 to TRBJ2-1; a weak D match, TRBD2 (5 bases). Germline CDR1 reads DFQATT; CDR2 reads SNEGSKA (reference sequence). CDR3 length: 13 amino acids. Trimming took 6 bases from V and 8 from J, leaving 17 bases between them. CDR3: CSATPGGADEQFF. The CDR3 DNA reads TGCAGTGCCACCCCGGGTGGAGCGGATGAGCAGTTCTTC.

The CDR3 DNA is TGCGCCAGCAGCCAACAGCCAAATTCACCCCTCCACTTT. Amino acid sequence: CASSQQPNSPLHF. This sequence joins TRBV4-1 and TRBJ1-6; no definite D call. In germline, CDR1 is MGHRA, CDR2 YSYEKL. V lost 2 bases and J lost 7, with 6 bases in between. CDR3 length equals 13 residues.

The chain has TRBV5-4 and TRBJ1-1; 8 bases are shared with TRBD1. The CDR3 covers 15 residues. Trimming took 4 bases from V and 6 from J; bases not matched to a gene: 11. CDR1 is SGHNT and CDR2 is YYREEE in the germline V gene (reference sequence). The CDR3 loop is CASSGGQGLSAEAFF. CDR3 coding DNA: TGTGCCAGCAGCGGCGGACAGGGTCTGTCGGCTGAAGCTTTCTTT.

This clonotype was seen a few times. This rearrangement joins TRBV28 to TRBJ1-4, with 8 bases matching TRBD1. The germline V gene encodes CDR1 MDHEN and CDR2 SYDVKM. This CDR3 is 13 amino acids long. Losses at the gene ends were 8 bases for V and 7 bases for J; bases not matched to a gene: 6. Here the CDR3 reads CASRRTGSEKLFF. CDR3 nucleotide sequence: TGTGCCAGCCGCCGGACAGGGAGTGAAAAACTGTTTTTT.

The V and J genes are TRBV28 and TRBJ2-7; TRBD2 aligns across 9 bases. The junction had 10 bases not matched to a gene; V was cut back by 5 bases and J by 2 bases. The CDR3 runs 16 residues. Germline CDR1 and CDR2: MDHEN and SYDVKM. The CDR3 coding sequence is TGTGCCAGCAGTCCCCTCGGACTAGCGATAGCCTACGAGCAGTACTTC. Translating gives CASSPLGLAIAYEQYF.

This clonotype has just a few counts. The chain uses TRBV5-5 and TRBJ2-3; maybe TRBD2 (6 bases). CDR1 is SGHKS, CDR2 YYEKEE, per germline (reference sequence). V dropped 0 bases and J dropped 2 bases, with 7 bases sitting between them. This CDR3 has 14 amino acids. CDR3 coding DNA: TGTGCCAGCAGCTTGGGCGGGGCCACAGATACGCAGTATTTT. Its protein is CASSLGGATDTQYF.

This clonotype turned up a few times. The J gene is TRBJ2-5, the V gene TRBV7-2; tentatively, D is TRBD2 (6 bases). The CDR3 runs 14 residues. The germline V gene has CDR1 SGHTA and CDR2 FQGNSA. V was trimmed by 4 bases and J by 11 bases, leaving 20 bases between them. As DNA, the CDR3 is TGTGCCAGCAGCTCCGCCGGCTCTAACGGGGGACAGTACTTC. It codes for CASSSAGSNGGQYF.

Many counts were recorded for this clonotype. The chain couples TRBV25-1 to TRBJ1-1, with TRBD1 matching over 10 bases. The germline V gene encodes CDR1 MGHDK and CDR2 SYGVNS. The CDR3 is made up of 15 amino acids. Trimming took 3 bases from V and 3 from J; bases not matched to a gene: 4. CDR3 protein: CASSDSGTGDTEAFF. CDR3 nucleotide sequence: TGTGCCAGCAGTGACTCCGGGACAGGGGACACTGAAGCTTTCTTT.

CDR3 in amino acids: CASSLDSVGYEQYF. In DNA, the CDR3 is TGTGCCAGCAGCTTGGACTCTGTAGGCTACGAGCAGTACTTC. The V and J genes are TRBV7-8 and TRBJ2-7; D is possibly TRBD2 (5 bases). Per germline, CDR1 SGHVS and CDR2 FQNEAQ. V lost 3 bases to trimming and J lost 3 bases, with 12 bases between them. This CDR3 has 14 amino acids.

The sample holds many counts of this clonotype. J is TRBJ1-1 and V is TRBV12-3 or TRBV12-4; the D gene is possibly TRBD1 (6 bases). V was pared by 6 bases and J by 0 bases, with 8 bases between. This CDR3 contains 13 residues. The CDR3 nucleotides are TGTGCCAGCAGGGACAGAATGAACACTGAAGCTTTCTTT. As protein: CASRDRMNTEAFF.

This clonotype occurred a few times. J is TRBJ2-7 and V is TRBV28; D not resolved. V lost 1 base, J lost 6 bases, and 4 bases lay in between. This CDR3 has 11 residues. Germline V gene sequence: CDR1 MDHEN, CDR2 SYDVKM. The CDR3 region has the DNA TGTGCCAGCAGTTTATCGCGCGAGCAGTACTTC. This translates into CASSLSREQYF.

This clonotype was observed at least ten times. This chain links TRBV12-3 or TRBV12-4 with TRBJ2-6, with 8 bases aligning to TRBD1. V dropped 8 bases and J dropped 0; count of bases not matched to a gene: 3. This CDR3 is built from 15 residues. The CDR3 here is CASRDRNSGANVLTF. CDR3 DNA sequence: TGTGCCAGCCGGGACAGGAACTCTGGGGCCAACGTCCTGACTTTC.

This clonotype was seen at least ten times. This chain links TRBV11-3 with TRBJ2-1, with 7 bases aligning to TRBD1. J lost 6 bases, V lost 4 bases, and 9 bases had no gene match. Germline V gives CDR1 SGHNT, CDR2 YENEEA. The CDR3 has 15 residues. The CDR3 loop is CASSSDPTGLNEQFF. In DNA form, the CDR3 reads TGTGCCAGCAGCTCCGACCCGACAGGGCTCAATGAGCAGTTCTTC.

This clonotype occurred a few times. This chain joins TRBV11-2 and TRBJ1-5; D remains unclear. This CDR3 contains 13 residues. The V gene's germline CDR1 is SGHAT and CDR2 FQNNGV. The germline V and J ends were trimmed by 5 bases and 4 bases, with 9 bases remaining between them. CDR3 nucleotide sequence: TGTGCCAGCAGCCCCAACCCTAATCAGCCCCAGCATTTT. This translates into CASSPNPNQPQHF.

This clonotype occurred a few times. J is TRBJ1-5 and V is TRBV28, with TRBD1 identical over 7 bases. CDR3 length: 12 amino acids. V shed 10 bases and J 6 bases; nucleotides not matched to a gene: 6. Germline V lookup: CDR1 MDHEN, CDR2 SYDVKM. This CDR3 reads CAINRGGQPQHF. CDR3 nucleotides: TGTGCCATCAACAGGGGAGGTCAGCCCCAGCATTTT.

There are a few counts of this clonotype. The rearrangement links TRBV28 to TRBJ2-7; 8 bases fit TRBD1. J was trimmed by 2 bases and V by 11 bases; bases with no gene match: 14. CDR1 MDHEN and CDR2 SYDVKM come from the germline V gene. CDR3 length equals 15 residues. The CDR3 protein is CAGARGAGGAYEQYF. Written as DNA, the CDR3 is TGTGCCGGGGCGCGGGGCGCAGGGGGCGCCTACGAGCAGTACTTC.

The CDR3 DNA follows: TGTGCCAGCGCGCGGGAGTATACAGATACGCAGTATTTT. As protein: CASAREYTDTQYF. The genes are TRBV2 and TRBJ2-3; 7 nucleotides agree with TRBD2. The CDR3 contains 13 residues. Germline CDR1 is SNHLY and CDR2 is FYNNEI. V gave up 8 bases and J gave up 3 bases; unmatched junction bases: 5. The full variable domain, completed using reference TRBV2 and TRBJ2-3, is EPEVTQTPSHQVTQMGQEVILRCVPISNHLYFYWYRQILGQKVEFLVSFYNNEISEKSEIFDDQFSVERPDGSNFTLKIRSTKLEDSAMYFCASAREYTDTQYFGPGTRLTVL.

This clonotype was observed a few times. The CDR3 region is CASSYHPRNTEAFF. CDR3 DNA sequence: TGTGCCAGCAGTTACCACCCCCGGAACACTGAAGCTTTCTTT. The rearrangement links TRBV6-6 to TRBJ1-1; D is unresolved. V lost 2 bases and J lost 1, with 8 bases in between. The germline CDR1 and CDR2 sequences are MNHNY and SVGAGI (reference sequence). The CDR3 runs to 14 residues.

This clonotype was counted at least ten times. The chain has TRBV7-2 and TRBJ1-5, with 9 bases lining up with TRBD1. CDR1 and CDR2 from the germline V gene are SGHTA and FQGNSA. CDR3 length: 17 amino acids. Germline trimming cut 5 bases from V and 7 bases from J; bases unmatched to any gene: 15. The CDR3 sequence is CASSRGQGYQDRQPQHF. In DNA, the CDR3 is TGTGCCAGCAGCCGAGGACAGGGGTATCAAGACCGCCAGCCCCAGCATTTT.

This clonotype was counted ten times or more. This chain uses TRBV5-1 with TRBJ1-5; D call uncertain. Between the trimmed V and J ends, which lost 4 bases and 6 bases, there was a span of 14 bases. Germline V gene lookup returns CDR1 SGHRS and CDR2 YFSETQ. The CDR3 is 14 amino acids. The CDR3 here is CASSPDMEGQPQHF. CDR3 DNA sequence: TGCGCCAGCAGCCCCGACATGGAAGGTCAGCCCCAGCATTTT.

The chain joins TRBV20-1 to TRBJ1-1; D ambiguous. Trimming stripped 6 bases from V and 1 base from J, with 12 bases between. The length of the CDR3 is 13 residues. The germline CDR1 and CDR2 sequences are DFQATT and SNEGSKA (reference sequence). The CDR3 region has the DNA TGCAGTGCCAACCCGGATCCGAACACTGAAGCTTTCTTT. The encoded protein is CSANPDPNTEAFF.